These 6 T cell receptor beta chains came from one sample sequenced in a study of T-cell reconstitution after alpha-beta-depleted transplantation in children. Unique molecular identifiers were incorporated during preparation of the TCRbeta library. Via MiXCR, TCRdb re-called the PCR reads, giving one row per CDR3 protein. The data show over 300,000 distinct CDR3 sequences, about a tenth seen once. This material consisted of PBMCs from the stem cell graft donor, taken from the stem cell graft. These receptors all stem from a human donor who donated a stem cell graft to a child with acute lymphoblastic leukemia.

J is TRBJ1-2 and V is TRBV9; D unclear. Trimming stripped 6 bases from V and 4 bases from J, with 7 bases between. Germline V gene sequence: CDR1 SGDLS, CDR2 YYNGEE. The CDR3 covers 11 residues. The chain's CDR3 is CASKSVYGYTF. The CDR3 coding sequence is TGTGCCAGCAAGTCGGTCTATGGCTACACCTTC.

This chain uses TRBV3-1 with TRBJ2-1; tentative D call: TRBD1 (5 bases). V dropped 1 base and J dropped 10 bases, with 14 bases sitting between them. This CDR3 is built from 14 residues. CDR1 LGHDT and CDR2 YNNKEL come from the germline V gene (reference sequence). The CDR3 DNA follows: TGTGCCAGCAGCCAAGCGACTCAGGGTGGCGAGCAGTTCTTC. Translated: CASSQATQGGEQFF.

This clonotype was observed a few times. Here the CDR3 reads CASSFALWNEQFF. DNA of the CDR3: TGTGCCAGCAGCTTCGCCCTCTGGAATGAGCAGTTCTTC. The J gene is TRBJ2-1, the V gene TRBV7-2; D is uncertain. Trimming pared 3 bases from V and 7 bases from J, leaving 10 bases between. Germline V gives CDR1 SGHTA, CDR2 FQGNSA. The CDR3 runs 13 residues.

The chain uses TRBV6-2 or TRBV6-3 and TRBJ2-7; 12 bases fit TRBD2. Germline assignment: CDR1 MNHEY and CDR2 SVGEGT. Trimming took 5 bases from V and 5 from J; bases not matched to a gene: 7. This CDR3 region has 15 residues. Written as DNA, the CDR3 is TGTGCCAGCAGTCATCCGGGACTAGCGGGCAACGAGCAGTACTTC. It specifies CASSHPGLAGNEQYF.

CDR3 coding DNA: TGCAGTGCTAGAAGGGGTTTGGGGGGCGTTCAGTTCTATGGCTACACCTTC. Encoded protein: CSARRGLGGVQFYGYTF. V gene TRBV20-1 combines with J gene TRBJ1-2; weak D call: TRBD1 (6 bases). Germline CDR1 is DFQATT and CDR2 is SNEGSKA (reference sequence). This CDR3 comprises 17 residues. Deletions cut 2 bases from V and 4 bases from J, with 23 bases between.

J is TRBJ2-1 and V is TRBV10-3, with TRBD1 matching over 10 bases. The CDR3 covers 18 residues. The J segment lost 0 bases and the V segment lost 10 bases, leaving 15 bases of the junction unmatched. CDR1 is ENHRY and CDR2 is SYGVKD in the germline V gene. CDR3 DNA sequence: TGTGCCACTTTGGGACAGGGGACTCGGGGGTTCTCCTACAATGAGCAGTTCTTC. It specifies CATLGQGTRGFSYNEQFF.